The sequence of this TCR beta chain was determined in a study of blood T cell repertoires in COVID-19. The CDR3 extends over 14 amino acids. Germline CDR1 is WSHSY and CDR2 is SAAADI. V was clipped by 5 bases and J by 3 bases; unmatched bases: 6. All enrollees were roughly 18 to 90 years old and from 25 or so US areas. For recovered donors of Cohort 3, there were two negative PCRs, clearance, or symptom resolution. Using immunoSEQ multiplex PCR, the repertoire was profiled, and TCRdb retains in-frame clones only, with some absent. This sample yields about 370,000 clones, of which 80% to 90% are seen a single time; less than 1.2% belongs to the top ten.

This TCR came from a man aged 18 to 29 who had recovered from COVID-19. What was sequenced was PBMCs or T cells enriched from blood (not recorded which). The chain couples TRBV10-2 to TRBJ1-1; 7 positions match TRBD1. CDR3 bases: TGCGCCAGCAGTCTAGGGGGCTTATACACTGAAGCTTTCTTT. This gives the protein CASSLGGLYTEAFF.